The source of this TCR beta chain is a study of shared clonotypes between healthy human individuals. TCRdb keeps only in-frame clones here, not all; method: immunoSEQ multiplex PCR. The sample holds about 770,000 clones, roughly 72% seen once. Regarding this clone: Antigen: not known.

This CDR3 is built from 16 residues. V gave up 0 bases and J gave up 1 base, with 14 bases separating them. CDR1 and CDR2 from the germline V gene are SGHRS and YFSETQ. The study, taken as a whole, reports: Between four donors, naive CD4 clonotypes were shared at a level of approximately 5%.

Sequenced material: memory CD4+ T cells sorted from blood. As for subset: CD45RA-negative fraction. The J gene is TRBJ2-7, the V gene TRBV5-1, with D hard to call. This TCR was recovered from a woman aged 25 to 39 in good health. CDR3 DNA sequence: TGCGCCAGCAGCTTGGATCCCCAACAGATTTCCTACGAGCAGTACTTC. This gives the protein CASSLDPQQISYEQYF.